This T cell receptor beta chain derives from a study of OX40 agonist ivuxolimab in advanced cancers. Looking at the study overall: Patients were over 65% male with ages roughly 23 to 79, mean approximately 62. Study results and limitations: Not determined was the antigen specificity of the expanded peripheral T cells.

In regard to this clone: The target antigen is unknown.

V lost 8 bases, J lost 0 bases, and 11 bases lay in between. Germline V lookup: CDR1 MDHEN, CDR2 SYDVKM. This CDR3 is built from 14 residues. Assay: immunoSEQ multiplex PCR; the TCRdb copy retains only in-frame clones and omits some. The sample contains approximately 44,000 clones, about 89% of which appear only once. J is TRBJ1-5 and V is TRBV28; no clear D. This sequence originates from an adult with an advanced solid tumor such as melanoma, head and neck, liver or kidney cancer. The sequencing used CD4+ or CD8+ T cells sorted from blood, collected in a trial of the OX40 agonist ivuxolimab. The CDR3 region has the DNA TGTGCCAGCGGCTTGGACTTTAGCAATCAGCCCCAGCATTTT. Its translation: CASGLDFSNQPQHF.